The clone carrying this TCR beta chain showed up just once. This CDR3 is 13 amino acids long. Germline CDR1 reads MDHEN; CDR2 reads SYDVKM. The V gene lost 6 bases and the J gene lost 2 bases, with 11 bases spanning the gap. These data belong to a study of shared clonotypes between healthy human individuals. Sequencing was performed with immunoSEQ multiplex PCR; in TCRdb, only in-frame clones are kept and a portion is missing. This sample yields approximately 100,000 clones, of which just over 65% are seen a single time; 24% belongs to the top ten. Sequenced: memory CD8+ T cells sorted from blood. Subset reported: CD45RO+ cells pooled with CCR7-negative TemRA cells. This rearrangement joins TRBV28 to TRBJ2-7; D unclear. The sequence derives from a woman in her 30s in good health. Here the CDR3 DNA reads TGTGCCAGCAGCCCGACCGCTACCTACGAGCAGTACTTC. Translated: CASSPTATYEQYF. Variable domain in full (rest from reference TRBV28 and TRBJ2-7): DVKVTQSSRYLVKRTGEKVFLECVQDMDHENMFWYRQDPGLGLRLIYFSYDVKMKEKGDIPEGYSVSREKKERFSLILESASTNQTSMYLCASSPTATYEQYFGPGTRLTVT.